This T cell receptor (beta chain) was identified during a study of post-analysis software for immune sequencing data. Study-wide findings and caveats: When patients were compared with controls, 4 or 5 TRBV segments were more frequent, TRBV5-6, TRBV5-1 and TRBV20-1 among them. Controls had significantly higher normalized Chao1 diversity than multiple sclerosis patients. Batch-matched samples strongly co-clustered by F measure.

Unique molecular identifiers featured in each of the TCR beta cDNA libraries. Each batch of roughly 1 to 11 million T cells produced some 450,000 cDNA molecules. TCRdb re-called the PCR reads through MiXCR, storing one row per CDR3 protein. Of some 370,000 distinct CDR3 sequences listed, 30% to 45% are singletons. Of note for this clonotype: Its antigen remains unknown.

Trimming removed 3 bases at V and 5 bases at J, with 14 bases between. The CDR3 length is 14 residues. Looked up from germline, CDR1 is MNHEY and CDR2 is SMNVEV (reference sequence). Sequenced material: blood. The V call is TRBV27, the J call TRBJ2-7; no clear D gene. The clonotype comes from a girl aged 5-17 years with multiple sclerosis. DNA for the CDR3: TGTGCCAGCAGTTTGGGCAGATTCCGGGACGAGCAGTACTTC. Its translation: CASSLGRFRDEQYF.